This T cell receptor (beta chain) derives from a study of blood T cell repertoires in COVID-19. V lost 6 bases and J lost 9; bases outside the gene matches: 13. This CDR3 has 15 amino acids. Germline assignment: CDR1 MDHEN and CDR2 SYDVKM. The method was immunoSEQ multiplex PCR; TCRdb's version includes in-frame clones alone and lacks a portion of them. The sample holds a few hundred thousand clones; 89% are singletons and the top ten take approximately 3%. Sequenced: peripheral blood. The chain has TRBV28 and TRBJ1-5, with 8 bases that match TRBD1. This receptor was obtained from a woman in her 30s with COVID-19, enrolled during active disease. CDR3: CASSLTGAPERPQHF. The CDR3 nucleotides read TGTGCCAGCAGCCTGACAGGGGCCCCGGAACGGCCCCAGCATTTT.